The clone carrying this T cell receptor beta chain was detected only a few times. V was cut by 12 bases and J by 1 base, with 11 bases left in between. The length of the CDR3 is 13 residues. The germline V gene encodes CDR1 KGHDR and CDR2 SFDVKD. This sample stems from a study of blood T cell repertoires in COVID-19. Turning to the study itself: Samples taken during acute and convalescent COVID-19 were collected in the United States, Italy and Spain. Sources were T cells, B-cell-depleted T cells, or PBMCs; the material itself was cDNA or gDNA.

The protocol was immunoSEQ multiplex PCR, while the TCRdb copy is restricted to in-frame clones and leaves out a portion. In the table there are 150,000 to 200,000 clones, 79% of which are singletons. This TCR derives from a man aged 55 to 70 with active or convalescent COVID-19. The sample taken for sequencing was peripheral blood. The J gene is TRBJ1-4, the V gene TRBV24-1; D is undetermined. CDR3 sequence reads: CAVSVITNEKLFF. The CDR3 DNA sequence: TGTGCCGTGTCGGTGATAACTAATGAAAAACTGTTTTTT.